These 15 T cell receptor beta chains originate from one sample sequenced in a study of blood T cell repertoires in COVID-19. This table comes from immunoSEQ multiplex PCR, and its TCRdb copy is limited to in-frame clones, with some not included. There are roughly 200,000 clones in the sample; roughly 81% occur only once, and 12% lies in the top ten. Sample: peripheral blood. The receptor source for this set is a woman over 75 with COVID-19, enrolled during active disease.

There are a few counts of this clone. The chain couples TRBV5-8 to TRBJ2-3; TRBD2 aligns across 7 bases. Germline assignment: CDR1 SGHTS and CDR2 YDEGEE. The CDR3 length is 16 residues. J gave up 1 base and V 4 bases, and 9 bases lay outside the gene matches. The CDR3 here is CASSRGTNLGTDTQYF. The CDR3 DNA reads as TGTGCCAGCAGCCGTGGGACTAATCTCGGCACAGATACGCAGTATTTT. Full variable domain (missing parts from reference TRBV5-8 and TRBJ2-3): EAGVTQSPTHLIKTRGQQATLRCSPISGHTSVYWYQQALGLGLQFLLWYDEGEERNRGNFPPRFSGRQFPNYSSELNVNALELEDSALYLCASSRGTNLGTDTQYFGPGTRLTVL.

The chain recombines TRBV19 with TRBJ2-5; D might be TRBD2 (6 bases). CDR1 LNHDA and CDR2 SQIVND come from the germline V gene (reference sequence). The length of the CDR3 is 13 residues. Trimming took 5 bases from V and 4 from J, leaving 11 bases between them. CDR3 nucleotide sequence: TGTGCCAGTAGTGCGGGGAATTTAGAGACCCAGTACTTC. It encodes CASSAGNLETQYF.

This chain links TRBV18 with TRBJ1-1; D perhaps matches TRBD1 (5 bases). V lost 1 base to trimming and J lost 2 bases, with 8 bases between them. Per the germline V gene, CDR1 is KGHSH and CDR2 is LQKENI. This CDR3 is 14 amino acids long. CDR3 amino acids: CASSPQDSNTEAFF. Here the CDR3 DNA reads TGTGCCAGCTCACCACAAGACAGCAACACTGAAGCTTTCTTT.

The rearrangement joins TRBV6-2 or TRBV6-3 to TRBJ1-1; 7 nucleotides align to TRBD1. V was pared by 2 bases and J by 1 base, with 16 bases of the junction left unmatched. In germline, CDR1 is MNHEY, CDR2 SVGEGT. CDR3 length equals 19 residues. The DNA for the CDR3 is TGTGCCAGCAGTTACCTTATCCCCCGCTTACAGGGGAGGAACACTGAAGCTTTCTTT. Its translation is CASSYLIPRLQGRNTEAFF.

The chain employs TRBV18 and TRBJ2-1; 9 bases fit TRBD1. Trimming took 5 bases from V and 5 from J; bases not matched to a gene: 10. CDR3 length: 16 residues. The germline CDR1 and CDR2 sequences are KGHSH and LQKENI. The CDR3 bases are TGTGCCAGCTCATGGTCCGGGACAGGGAGGGACAATGAGCAGTTCTTC. It codes for CASSWSGTGRDNEQFF.

In its sample, this clone was seen once. The chain employs TRBV29-1 and TRBJ2-3; the D gene is possibly TRBD1 (6 bases). CDR1 and CDR2 from the germline V gene are SQVTM and ANQGSEA. The germline V and J ends were trimmed by 3 bases and 5 bases, with 9 bases remaining between them. The length of the CDR3 is 12 residues. This CDR3 reads CSVDTGLDTQYF. CDR3 bases: TGCAGCGTTGATACAGGGTTAGATACGCAGTATTTT.

The chain combines TRBV6-6 with TRBJ1-2; TRBD1 aligns across 7 bases. The germline CDR1 and CDR2 sequences are MNHNY and SVGAGI (reference sequence). The trim removed 6 bases at V and 6 bases at J, leaving 10 bases unmatched. The CDR3 runs 14 residues. The CDR3 DNA sequence: TGTGCCAGCAGGAGGGACAGCGGTGGGGATGGCTACACCTTC. Protein sequence: CASRRDSGGDGYTF.

The V gene is TRBV10-3, the J gene TRBJ2-7; TRBD1 is a possible D gene (6 bases). Germline V gene sequence: CDR1 ENHRY, CDR2 SYGVKD. The CDR3 length is 13 residues. Trimming took off 7 bases at V and 0 bases at J, with 10 bases between the two ends. The CDR3 loop reads CAITGALSYEQYF. The CDR3, as DNA: TGTGCCATCACAGGGGCGCTCTCCTACGAGCAGTACTTC.

The chain is built from TRBV4-1 and TRBJ2-6; D is perhaps TRBD2 (6 bases). The germline V and J ends were trimmed by 7 bases and 0 bases, with 16 bases remaining between them. This CDR3 region has 17 residues. Germline CDR1 is MGHRA and CDR2 is YSYEKL. CDR3 nucleotides: TGCGCCAGCATGGGGGAGCGGGCTCCCTCTGGGGCCAACGTCCTGACTTTC. It codes for CASMGERAPSGANVLTF.

The J gene is TRBJ1-2, the V gene TRBV7-2; possible D gene TRBD1, 5 bases. The CDR3 consists of 14 residues. Germline CDR1 and CDR2: SGHTA and FQGNSA. With 0 bases removed from V and 4 bases from J, the gap between germline ends came to 9 bases. The CDR3 region is CASSLAAGGYGYTF. Here the CDR3 DNA reads TGTGCCAGCAGCTTAGCGGCGGGGGGCTATGGCTACACCTTC.

The J gene is TRBJ2-7, the V gene TRBV5-6; 10 bases line up with TRBD1. With 4 bases clipped from V and 2 bases from J, the junction kept 3 bases outside the gene matches. Looked up from germline, CDR1 is SGHDT and CDR2 is YYEEEE. This CDR3 is 14 amino acids long. The CDR3 nucleotides are TGTGCCAGCAGCGCCGGGACAGGGGCCTACGAGCAGTACTTC. Protein sequence: CASSAGTGAYEQYF.

V gene TRBV6-5 combines with J gene TRBJ2-2, with D hard to call. Germline V gene data show CDR1 as MNHEY and CDR2 as SVGAGI. V was shortened by 0 bases and J by 6 bases, with 14 bases between the two germline ends. This CDR3 region has 16 residues. DNA of the CDR3: TGTGCCAGCAGTTACTCGACCCTAATAGACTCCGGGGAGCTGTTTTTT. It specifies CASSYSTLIDSGELFF.

The chain combines TRBV5-1 with TRBJ2-1; the D gene is possibly TRBD1 (6 bases). Germline values: CDR1 SGHRS, CDR2 YFSETQ. This CDR3 region has 15 residues. Trimming pared 3 bases from V and 1 base from J, leaving 11 bases between. The CDR3 region has the DNA TGCGCCAGCAGCTGGACAGCTAATTCCTACAATGAGCAGTTCTTC. It is translated as CASSWTANSYNEQFF.

The gene calls are TRBV5-5 and TRBJ2-7; 8 bases line up with TRBD2. From germline, CDR1 is SGHKS and CDR2 YYEKEE (reference sequence). CDR3 length: 16 amino acids. The J segment lost 3 bases and the V segment lost 0 bases, leaving 8 bases of the junction unmatched. CDR3 residues: CASSLDGGGGGYEQYF. As DNA, the CDR3 is TGTGCCAGCAGCTTGGACGGGGGGGGAGGAGGCTACGAGCAGTACTTC. The full variable domain, rest sourced from reference TRBV5-5 and TRBJ2-7, is DAGVTQSPTHLIKTRGQQVTLRCSPISGHKSVSWYQQVLGQGPQFIFQYYEKEERGRGNFPDRFSARQFPNYSSELNVNALLLGDSALYLCASSLDGGGGGYEQYFGPGTRLTVT.

V gene TRBV27 combines with J gene TRBJ1-1, with unresolved D. Germline V CDR1 and CDR2: MNHEY, SMNVEV (reference sequence). This CDR3 region has 15 residues. Trimming shortened V by 4 bases and J by 4 bases, and 16 bases separated the two germline ends. The CDR3 spells CASSSLQIEGTEAFF. CDR3 DNA sequence: TGTGCCAGCAGTTCGCTTCAGATCGAGGGCACTGAAGCTTTCTTT.